A single T cell receptor (beta chain) is shown here with its context. The CDR3 has 14 residues. V gave up 4 bases and J gave up 1 base, with 11 bases separating them. CDR1 is SGHRS, CDR2 YFSETQ, per germline. These data belong to a study of blood T cell repertoires in COVID-19. Study summary: Spain, Italy and the United States supplied samples that represented acute and convalescent COVID-19. Nucleic acid was either cDNA or gDNA, and it came from T cells, B-cell-depleted T cells, or PBMCs.

Per the original methods: Amplification of reference gene primers was used by the study to estimate nucleated cell counts. Profiling relied on immunoSEQ multiplex PCR, and the TCRdb table lists in-frame clones only, not all of them. The DNA was the basis for D and trimming; V, J and clone size are from that table. The data contain 100,000 to 150,000 clones, roughly 80% of them seen just once; the ten biggest clones take up over 9%. This chain links TRBV5-1 with TRBJ1-1; D gene ambiguous. What was sequenced was peripheral blood. This TCR was sampled from a woman in her fifties or sixties with acute or convalescent COVID-19. The CDR3 DNA is TGCGCCAGCAGCCTGACTGACGGGAACACTGAAGCTTTCTTT. Its protein product is CASSLTDGNTEAFF.